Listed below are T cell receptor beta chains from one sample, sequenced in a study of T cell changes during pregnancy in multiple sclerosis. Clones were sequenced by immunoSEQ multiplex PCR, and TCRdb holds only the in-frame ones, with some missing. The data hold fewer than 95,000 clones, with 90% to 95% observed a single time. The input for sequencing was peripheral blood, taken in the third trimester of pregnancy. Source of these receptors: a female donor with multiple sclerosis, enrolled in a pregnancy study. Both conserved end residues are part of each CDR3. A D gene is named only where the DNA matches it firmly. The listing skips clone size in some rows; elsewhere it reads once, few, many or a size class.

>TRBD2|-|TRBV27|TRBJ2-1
CASSLTRRAKLAGGSYNEQFF
TGTGCCAGCAGTTTAACCCGACGCGCGAAACTAGCGGGTGGCTCCTACAATGAGCAGTTCTTC
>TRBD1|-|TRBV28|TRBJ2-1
CASSFGQGVSYEQFF
TGTGCCAGCAGTTTTGGACAGGGGGTTTCATATGAGCAGTTCTTC
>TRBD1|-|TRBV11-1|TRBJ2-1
CASSLGTGNEQFF
TGTGCCAGCAGCCTCGGGACAGGGAATGAGCAGTTCTTC
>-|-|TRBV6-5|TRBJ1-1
CASSQGRYTEAFF
TGTGCCAGCAGCCAGGGGCGGTACACTGAAGCTTTCTTT
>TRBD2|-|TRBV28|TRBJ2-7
CASRLAGPTYEQYF
TGTGCCAGCAGACTAGCGGGACCCACCTACGAGCAGTACTTC
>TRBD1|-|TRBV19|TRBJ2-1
CASSGDRGLHNEQFF
TGTGCCAGTTCAGGTGACAGGGGACTTCACAATGAGCAGTTCTTC
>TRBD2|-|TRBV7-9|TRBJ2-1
CASSLGLAGYNEQFF
TGTGCCAGCAGCTTAGGTCTAGCGGGGTACAATGAGCAGTTCTTC
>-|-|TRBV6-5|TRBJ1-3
CASSYSGVSGNTIYF
TGTGCCAGCAGTTACTCAGGGGTCTCTGGAAACACCATATATTTT
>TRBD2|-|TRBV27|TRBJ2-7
CASSLAGVSSEQYF
TGTGCCAGCAGTCTAGCGGGAGTGTCTTCCGAGCAGTACTTC
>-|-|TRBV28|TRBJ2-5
CASSLGGLSQETQYF
TGTGCCAGCAGTTTGGGCGGGCTAAGCCAAGAGACCCAGTACTTC
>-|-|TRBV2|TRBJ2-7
CASSPDRDYEQYF
TGTGCCAGCAGTCCCGACAGAGACTACGAGCAGTACTTC
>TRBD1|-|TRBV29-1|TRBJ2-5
CSASGTGGWGTQYF
TGCAGCGCCTCGGGTACAGGGGGCTGGGGGACCCAGTACTTC
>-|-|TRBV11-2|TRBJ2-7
CASSWGTPLEQYF
TGTGCCAGCAGCTGGGGGACTCCCCTCGAGCAGTACTTC
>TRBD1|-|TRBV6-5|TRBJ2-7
CASSSTGGDLGQYF
TGTGCCAGCAGTTCAACAGGGGGTGACCTCGGGCAGTACTTC
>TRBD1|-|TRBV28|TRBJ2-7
CASTTQTGRNLYEQYF
TGTGCCAGCACCACCCAGACAGGGAGAAACCTTTACGAGCAGTACTTC
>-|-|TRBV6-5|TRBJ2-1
CASSYGSSSGNEQFF
TGTGCCAGCAGTTACGGGTCTTCATCGGGCAATGAGCAGTTCTTC
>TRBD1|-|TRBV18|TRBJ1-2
CASSPQTGPLENYGYTF
TGTGCCAGCTCACCTCAGACAGGGCCTTTAGAGAACTATGGCTACACCTTC
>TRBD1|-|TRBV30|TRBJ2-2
CAWRGTGVGELFF
TGTGCCTGGAGGGGGACAGGGGTCGGGGAGCTGTTTTTT
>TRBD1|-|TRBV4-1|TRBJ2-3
CASSRDRFADTQYF
TGCGCCAGCAGCCGGGACAGGTTCGCAGATACGCAGTATTTT
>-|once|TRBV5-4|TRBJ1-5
CASSLSGGGSSGLNQPQHF
TGTGCCAGCAGCTTGTCCGGGGGAGGCTCTTCTGGGCTCAATCAGCCCCAGCATTTT
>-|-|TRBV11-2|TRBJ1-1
CASSPGDGNTEAFF
TGTGCCAGCAGCCCAGGGGACGGGAACACTGAAGCTTTCTTT
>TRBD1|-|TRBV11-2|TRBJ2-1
CASITGGAPSYNEQFF
TGTGCCAGCATTACAGGGGGCGCCCCGTCCTACAATGAGCAGTTCTTC
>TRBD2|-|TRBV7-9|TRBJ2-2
CATTGTAGVTGELFF
TGTGCCACGACCGGGACGGCGGGAGTTACCGGGGAGCTGTTTTTT
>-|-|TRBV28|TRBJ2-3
CASSILAGTSTDTQYF
-
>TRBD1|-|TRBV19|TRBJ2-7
CASSIGPGGRRTYEQYF
TGTGCCAGTAGTATTGGCCCAGGGGGCCGAAGAACATACGAGCAGTACTTC
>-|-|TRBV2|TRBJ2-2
CASSENRLGTGELFF
TGTGCCAGCAGTGAAAACCGCCTAGGTACCGGGGAGCTGTTTTTT
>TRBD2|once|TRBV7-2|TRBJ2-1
CASSNSGRFQFF
TGTGCCAGCAGCAATAGCGGGAGGTTTCAGTTCTTC
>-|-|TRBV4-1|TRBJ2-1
CASSQDRLPHNEQFF
TGCGCCAGCAGCCAAGATCGACTACCCCACAATGAGCAGTTCTTC
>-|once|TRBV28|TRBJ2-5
CASSFGMETQYF
TGTGCCAGCAGTTTCGGGATGGAGACCCAGTACTTC
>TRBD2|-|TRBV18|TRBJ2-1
CASSPTSGRSFF
TGTGCCAGCTCACCGACTAGCGGGAGGTCGTTCTTC
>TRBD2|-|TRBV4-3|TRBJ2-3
CASSQDPGWYGEGQDTQYF
TGCGCCAGCAGCCAAGATCCCGGGTGGTACGGGGAGGGCCAGGATACGCAGTATTTT
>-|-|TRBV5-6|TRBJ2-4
CASSLRRAGGSLTKNIQYF
TGTGCCAGCAGCTTGCGTCGAGCAGGGGGGTCTCTGACCAAAAACATTCAGTACTTC
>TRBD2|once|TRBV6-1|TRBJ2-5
CASITSGETQYF
TGTGCCAGCATCACTAGCGGCGAGACCCAGTACTTC
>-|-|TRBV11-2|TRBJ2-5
CASSSLGVVGPVETQYF
TGTGCCAGCAGCTCTCTCGGGGTTGTGGGTCCTGTAGAGACCCAGTACTTC
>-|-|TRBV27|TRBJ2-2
CASSLEGFDTGELFF
TGTGCCAGCAGTTTAGAGGGCTTCGACACCGGGGAGCTGTTTTTT
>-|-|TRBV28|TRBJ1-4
CASSFLGGRSNEKLFF
TGTGCCAGCAGTTTCTTAGGCGGCCGCTCGAATGAAAAACTGTTTTTT